The sample holds a few counts of the clone carrying this T cell receptor (beta chain). As originally analysed: For nucleated cells, counts were estimated from reference gene primer amplification. TCRdb's copy holds only in-frame clones and misses some; the assay was immunoSEQ multiplex PCR. V, J and clone size are those of that table, while D and trimming were read from the DNA. This table holds 75,000 to 80,000 clones, 91% found once. This record comes from a study of blood T cell repertoires in COVID-19. Across the whole study: The United States, Italy and Spain provided the acute and convalescent COVID-19 samples.

Germline V gene lookup returns CDR1 SGDLS and CDR2 YYNGEE. The J segment lost 4 bases and the V segment lost 3 bases, leaving 6 bases of the junction unmatched. This CDR3 is built from 14 residues. The rearrangement links TRBV9 to TRBJ1-2, with TRBD1 identical over 7 bases. The sequenced sample consisted of peripheral blood. The receptor's source is a human donor in a cohort sampled during active COVID-19. The CDR3 bases are TGTGCCAGCAGCGCCGGACAGGAGGTCTATGGCTACACCTTC. It specifies CASSAGQEVYGYTF.